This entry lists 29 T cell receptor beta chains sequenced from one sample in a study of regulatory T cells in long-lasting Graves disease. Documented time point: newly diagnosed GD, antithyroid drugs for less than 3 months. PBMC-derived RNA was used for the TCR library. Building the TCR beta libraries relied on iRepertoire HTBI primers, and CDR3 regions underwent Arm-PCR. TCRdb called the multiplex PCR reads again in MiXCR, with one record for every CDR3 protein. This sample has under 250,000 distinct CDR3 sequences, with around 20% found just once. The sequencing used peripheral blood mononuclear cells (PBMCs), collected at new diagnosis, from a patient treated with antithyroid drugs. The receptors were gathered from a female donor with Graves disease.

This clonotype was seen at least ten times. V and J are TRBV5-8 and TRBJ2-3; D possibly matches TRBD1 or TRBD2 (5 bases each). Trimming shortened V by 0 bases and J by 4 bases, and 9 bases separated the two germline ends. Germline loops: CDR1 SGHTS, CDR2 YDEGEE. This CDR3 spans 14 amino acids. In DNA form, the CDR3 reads TGTGCCAGCAGCTTGGTCGGGACCTCAGATACGCAGTATTTT. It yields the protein CASSLVGTSDTQYF.

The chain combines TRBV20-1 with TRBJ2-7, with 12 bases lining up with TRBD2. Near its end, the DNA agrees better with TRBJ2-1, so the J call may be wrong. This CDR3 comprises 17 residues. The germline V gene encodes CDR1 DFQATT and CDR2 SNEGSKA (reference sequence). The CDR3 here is CSARDILAGGGYNEQFF. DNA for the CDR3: TGCAGTGCTAGAGATATACTAGCGGGGGGAGGGTACAATGAGCAGTTCTTC.

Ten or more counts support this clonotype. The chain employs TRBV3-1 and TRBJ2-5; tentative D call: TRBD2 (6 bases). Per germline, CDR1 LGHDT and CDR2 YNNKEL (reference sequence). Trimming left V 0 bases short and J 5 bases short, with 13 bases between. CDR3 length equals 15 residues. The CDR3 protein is CASSQDPGVGETQYF. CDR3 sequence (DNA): TGTGCCAGCAGCCAAGATCCGGGGGTCGGGGAGACCCAGTACTTC.

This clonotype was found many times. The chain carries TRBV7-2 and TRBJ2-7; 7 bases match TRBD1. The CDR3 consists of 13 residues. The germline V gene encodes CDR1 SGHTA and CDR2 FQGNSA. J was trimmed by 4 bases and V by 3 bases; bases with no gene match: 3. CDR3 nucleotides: TGTGCCAGCAGCTTCGGACAGGCGTACGAGCAGTACTTC. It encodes CASSFGQAYEQYF.

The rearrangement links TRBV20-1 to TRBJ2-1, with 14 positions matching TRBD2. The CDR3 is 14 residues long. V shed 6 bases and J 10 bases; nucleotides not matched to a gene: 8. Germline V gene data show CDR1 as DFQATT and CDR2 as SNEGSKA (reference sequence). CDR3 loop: CSAAGTSGGREQFF. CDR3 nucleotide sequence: TGCAGTGCAGCGGGGACTAGCGGGGGTAGGGAGCAGTTCTTC.

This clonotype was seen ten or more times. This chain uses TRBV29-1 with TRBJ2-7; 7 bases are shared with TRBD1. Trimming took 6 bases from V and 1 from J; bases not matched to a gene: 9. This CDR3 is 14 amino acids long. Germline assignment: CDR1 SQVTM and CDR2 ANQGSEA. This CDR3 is CSVAGTASSYEQYF. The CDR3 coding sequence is TGCAGCGTAGCCGGGACAGCTTCATCCTACGAGCAGTACTTC.

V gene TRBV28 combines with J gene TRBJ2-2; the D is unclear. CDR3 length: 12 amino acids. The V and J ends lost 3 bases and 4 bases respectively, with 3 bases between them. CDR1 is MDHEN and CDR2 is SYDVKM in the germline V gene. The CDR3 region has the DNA TGTGCCAGCAGTTTGTTCACCGGGGAGCTGTTTTTT. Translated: CASSLFTGELFF.

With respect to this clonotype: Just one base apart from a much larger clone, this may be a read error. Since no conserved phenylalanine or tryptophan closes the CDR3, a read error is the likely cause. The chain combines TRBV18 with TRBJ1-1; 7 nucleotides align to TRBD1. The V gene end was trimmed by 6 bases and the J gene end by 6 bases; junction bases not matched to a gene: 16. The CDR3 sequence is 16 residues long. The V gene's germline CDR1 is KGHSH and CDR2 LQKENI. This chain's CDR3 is CASSLRNRGSGAEAFL. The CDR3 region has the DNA TGTGCCAGCTCTCTCAGGAACAGGGGATCGGGCGCTGAAGCTTTCCTT.

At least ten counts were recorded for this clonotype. This CDR3 reads CSYVGGWTDTQYF. Written as DNA, the CDR3 is TGCAGTTATGTCGGGGGGTGGACAGATACGCAGTATTTT. The rearrangement joins TRBV20-1 to TRBJ2-3; 7 bases fit TRBD2. The length of the CDR3 is 13 residues. Germline CDR1 is DFQATT and CDR2 is SNEGSKA (reference sequence). V shed 8 bases, J shed 3 bases, and the junction held 8 bases outside the gene matches.

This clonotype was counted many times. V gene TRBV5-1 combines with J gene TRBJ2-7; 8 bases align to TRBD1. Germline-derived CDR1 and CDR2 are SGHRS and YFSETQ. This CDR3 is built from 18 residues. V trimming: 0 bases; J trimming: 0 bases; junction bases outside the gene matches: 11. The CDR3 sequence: CASSLALDRAVSSYEQYF. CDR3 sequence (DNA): TGCGCCAGCAGCTTGGCGCTGGACAGGGCAGTTAGCTCCTACGAGCAGTACTTC.

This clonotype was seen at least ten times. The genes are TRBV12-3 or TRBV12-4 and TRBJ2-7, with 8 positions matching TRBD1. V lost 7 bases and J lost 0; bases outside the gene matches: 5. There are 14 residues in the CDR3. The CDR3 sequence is CASTRDRSSYEQYF. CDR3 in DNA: TGTGCCAGCACCCGGGACAGGTCCTCCTACGAGCAGTACTTC.

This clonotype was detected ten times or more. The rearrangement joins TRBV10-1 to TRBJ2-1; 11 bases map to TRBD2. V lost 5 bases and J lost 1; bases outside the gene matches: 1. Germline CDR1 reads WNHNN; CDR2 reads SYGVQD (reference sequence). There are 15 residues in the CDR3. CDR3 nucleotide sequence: TGCGCCAGCAGTCCTAGCGGGAGGTCCTACAATGAGCAGTTCTTC. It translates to CASSPSGRSYNEQFF.

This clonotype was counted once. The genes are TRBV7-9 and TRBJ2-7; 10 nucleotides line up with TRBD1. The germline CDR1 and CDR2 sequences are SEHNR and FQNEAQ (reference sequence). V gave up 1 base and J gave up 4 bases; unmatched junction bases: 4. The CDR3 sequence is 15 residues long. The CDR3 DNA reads TGTGCCAGCAGCTTAGGCCGGGACAGGGGTTACGAGCAGTACTTC. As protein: CASSLGRDRGYEQYF.

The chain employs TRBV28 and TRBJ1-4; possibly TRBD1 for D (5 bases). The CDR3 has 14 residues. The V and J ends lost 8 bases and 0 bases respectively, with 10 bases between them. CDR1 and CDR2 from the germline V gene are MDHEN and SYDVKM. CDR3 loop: CASGGGSTNEKLFF. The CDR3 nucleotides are TGTGCCAGCGGCGGGGGGTCAACTAATGAAAAACTGTTTTTT.

CDR3 in DNA: TGTGCCAGCAGTTCGACCCTGACGGGCAATCAGCCCCAGCATTTT. Protein product: CASSSTLTGNQPQHF. The rearrangement joins TRBV2 to TRBJ1-5; no clear D gene. Germline values: CDR1 SNHLY, CDR2 FYNNEI. The CDR3 runs to 15 residues. Trimming left V 5 bases short and J 2 bases short, with 13 bases between.

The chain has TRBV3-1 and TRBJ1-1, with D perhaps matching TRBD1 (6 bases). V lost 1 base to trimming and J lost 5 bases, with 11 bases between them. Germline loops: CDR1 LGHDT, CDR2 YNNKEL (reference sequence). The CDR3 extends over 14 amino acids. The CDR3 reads CASSQGGRGTEAFF. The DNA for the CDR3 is TGTGCCAGCAGCCAAGGAGGCAGGGGAACTGAAGCTTTCTTT.

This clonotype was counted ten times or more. As DNA, the CDR3 is TGTGCCAGCAGCCCATCCTCGGCTGCTCATACGCAGTATTTT. It encodes CASSPSSAAHTQYF. The chain is built from TRBV7-2 and TRBJ2-3; no clear D gene. Germline CDR1 and CDR2: SGHTA and FQGNSA. Trimming removed 5 bases from V and 7 bases from J, with 16 bases in between. The CDR3 has 14 amino acids. The whole variable domain, remainder taken from reference TRBV7-2 and TRBJ2-3, is GAGVSQSPSNKVTEKGKDVELRCDPISGHTALYWYRQSLGQGLEFLIYFQGNSAPDKSGLPSDRFSAERTGGSVSTLTIQRTQQEDSAVYLCASSPSSAAHTQYFGPGTRLTVL.

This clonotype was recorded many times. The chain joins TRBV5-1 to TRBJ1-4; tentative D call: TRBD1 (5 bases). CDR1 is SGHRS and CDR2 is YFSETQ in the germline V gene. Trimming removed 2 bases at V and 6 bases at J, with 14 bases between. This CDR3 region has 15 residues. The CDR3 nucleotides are TGCGCCAGCAGCTTACTGGACAAGTCTGATGAAAAACTGTTTTTT. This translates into CASSLLDKSDEKLFF.

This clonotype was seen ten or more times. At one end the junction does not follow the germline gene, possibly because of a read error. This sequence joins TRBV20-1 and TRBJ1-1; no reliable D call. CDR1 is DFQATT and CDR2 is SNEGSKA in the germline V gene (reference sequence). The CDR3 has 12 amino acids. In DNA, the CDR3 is TGCAGCGCTACCCGATCGAACACTGAAGCTTTCTTT. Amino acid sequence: CSATRSNTEAFF.

The CDR3 DNA reads as TGTGCCAGCAGGCCAGAACCGAATTCACCCCTCCACTTT. It encodes CASRPEPNSPLHF. The V gene is TRBV28, the J gene TRBJ1-6; D not resolved. Trimming shortened V by 6 bases and J by 7 bases, and 10 bases separated the two germline ends. CDR1 and CDR2 (germline): MDHEN, SYDVKM. The CDR3 is 13 amino acids.

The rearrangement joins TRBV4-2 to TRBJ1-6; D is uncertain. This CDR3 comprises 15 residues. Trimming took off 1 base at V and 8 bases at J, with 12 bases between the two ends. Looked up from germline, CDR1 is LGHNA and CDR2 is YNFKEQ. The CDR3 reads CASSQVKGADSPLHF. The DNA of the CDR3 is TGTGCCAGCAGCCAAGTTAAGGGTGCGGATTCACCCCTCCACTTT.

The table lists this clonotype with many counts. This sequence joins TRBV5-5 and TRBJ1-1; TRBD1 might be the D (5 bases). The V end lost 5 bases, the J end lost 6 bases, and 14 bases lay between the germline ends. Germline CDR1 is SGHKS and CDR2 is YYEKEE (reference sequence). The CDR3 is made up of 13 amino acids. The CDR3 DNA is TGTGCCAGCAGTCCCAGGGTGGGGTCTGAAGCTTTCTTT. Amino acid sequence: CASSPRVGSEAFF.

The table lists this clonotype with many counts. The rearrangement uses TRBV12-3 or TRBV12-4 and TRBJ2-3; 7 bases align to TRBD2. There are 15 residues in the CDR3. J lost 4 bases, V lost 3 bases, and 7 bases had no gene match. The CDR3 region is CASSLRGMGADTQYF. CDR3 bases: TGTGCCAGCAGTTTGCGGGGGATGGGGGCAGATACGCAGTATTTT.

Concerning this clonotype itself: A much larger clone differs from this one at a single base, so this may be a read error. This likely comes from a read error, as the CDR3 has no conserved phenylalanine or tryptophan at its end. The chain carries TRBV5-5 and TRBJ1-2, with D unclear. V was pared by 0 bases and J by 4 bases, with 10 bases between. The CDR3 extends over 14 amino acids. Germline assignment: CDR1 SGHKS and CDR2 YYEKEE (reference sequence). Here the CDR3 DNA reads TGTGCCAGCAGCTTGGATCCAGGAGGCTATGGCTACACCCTC. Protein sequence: CASSLDPGGYGYTL.

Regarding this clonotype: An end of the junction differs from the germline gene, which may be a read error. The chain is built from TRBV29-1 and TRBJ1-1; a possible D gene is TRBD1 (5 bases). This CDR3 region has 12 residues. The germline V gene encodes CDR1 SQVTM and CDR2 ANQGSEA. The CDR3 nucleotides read TGCAGCGGCGGGGGATCGAACACTGAAGCTTCCTTT. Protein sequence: CSGGGSNTEASF.

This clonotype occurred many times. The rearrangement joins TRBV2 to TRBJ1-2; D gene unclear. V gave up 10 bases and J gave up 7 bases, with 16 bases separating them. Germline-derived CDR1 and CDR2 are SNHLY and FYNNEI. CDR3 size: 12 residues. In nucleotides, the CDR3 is TGTGCCACCGCGGGAGCCCCGGGTGGCTACACCTTC. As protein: CATAGAPGGYTF.

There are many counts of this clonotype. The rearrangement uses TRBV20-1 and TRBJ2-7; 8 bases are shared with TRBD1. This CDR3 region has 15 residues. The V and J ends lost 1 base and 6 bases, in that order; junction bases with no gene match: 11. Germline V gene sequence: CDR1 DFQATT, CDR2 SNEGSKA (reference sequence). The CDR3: CSARGPGQAVREQYF. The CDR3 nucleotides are TGCAGTGCTAGAGGCCCGGGACAGGCTGTCCGCGAGCAGTACTTC.

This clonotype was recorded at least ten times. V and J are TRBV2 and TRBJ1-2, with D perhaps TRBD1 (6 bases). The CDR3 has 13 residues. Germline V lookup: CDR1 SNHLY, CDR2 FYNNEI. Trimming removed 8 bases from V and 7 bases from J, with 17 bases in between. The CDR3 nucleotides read TGTGCCAGCCGCCCGGGATCAGGGGTTGGCTACACCTTC. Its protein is CASRPGSGVGYTF.

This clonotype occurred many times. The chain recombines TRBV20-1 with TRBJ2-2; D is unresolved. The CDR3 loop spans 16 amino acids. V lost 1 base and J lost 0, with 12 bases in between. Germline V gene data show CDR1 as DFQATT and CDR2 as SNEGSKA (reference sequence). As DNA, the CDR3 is TGCAGTGCTAGAGGCGCGACTCATGCGAACACCGGGGAGCTGTTTTTT. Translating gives CSARGATHANTGELFF.